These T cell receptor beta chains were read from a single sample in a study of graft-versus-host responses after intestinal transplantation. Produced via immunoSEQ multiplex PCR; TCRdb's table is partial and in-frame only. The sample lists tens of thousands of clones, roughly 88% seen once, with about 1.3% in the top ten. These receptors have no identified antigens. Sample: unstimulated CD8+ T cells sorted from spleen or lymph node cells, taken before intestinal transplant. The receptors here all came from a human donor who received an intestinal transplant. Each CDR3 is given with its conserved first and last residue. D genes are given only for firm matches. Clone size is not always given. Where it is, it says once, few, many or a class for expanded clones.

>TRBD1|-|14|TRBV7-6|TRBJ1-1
CASSLGQGDTEAFF
TGTGCCAGCAGCTTAGGACAGGGGGACACTGAAGCTTTCTTT
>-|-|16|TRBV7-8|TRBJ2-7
CASSFPPGHSSYEQYF
TGTGCCAGCAGCTTCCCACCGGGACATTCCTCCTACGAGCAGTACTTC
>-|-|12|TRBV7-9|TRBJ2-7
CASSFGLYEQYF
TGTGCCAGCAGCTTTGGGCTCTACGAGCAGTACTTC
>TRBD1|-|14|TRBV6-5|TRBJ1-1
CASRYGTANTEAFF
TGTGCCAGCAGGTATGGGACAGCGAACACTGAAGCTTTCTTT
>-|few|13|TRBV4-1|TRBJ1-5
CASSQSGVQPQHF
TGCGCCAGCAGCCAATCAGGGGTCCAGCCCCAGCATTTT
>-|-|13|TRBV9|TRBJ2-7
CASSGLQGGEQYF
TGTGCCAGCAGCGGCTTACAGGGTGGGGAGCAGTACTTC
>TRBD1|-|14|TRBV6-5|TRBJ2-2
CASGTGGGTGELFF
TGTGCCAGCGGGACAGGGGGCGGCACCGGGGAGCTGTTTTTT
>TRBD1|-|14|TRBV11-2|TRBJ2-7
CASTGRTGTYEQYF
TGTGCCAGCACCGGACGGACAGGTACCTACGAGCAGTACTTC
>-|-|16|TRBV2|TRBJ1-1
CASSGPPQNLNTEAFF
TGTGCCAGCAGTGGCCCCCCACAGAACCTGAACACTGAAGCTTTCTTT
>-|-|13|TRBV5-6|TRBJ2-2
CASSLAGGGELFF
TGTGCCAGCAGCTTGGCCGGGGGCGGGGAGCTGTTTTTT
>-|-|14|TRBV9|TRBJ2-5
CASSVAQGLETQYF
TGTGCCAGCAGCGTAGCTCAGGGACTAGAGACCCAGTACTTC
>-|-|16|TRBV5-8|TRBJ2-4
CASSWRDRLAKNIQYF
TGTGCCAGCAGCTGGAGGGACAGACTAGCCAAAAACATTCAGTACTTC
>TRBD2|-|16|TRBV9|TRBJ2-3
CASSASSGGGADTQYF
TGTGCCAGCAGCGCCTCTAGCGGGGGGGGAGCTGATACGCAGTATTTT
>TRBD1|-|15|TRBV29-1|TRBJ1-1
CSAYGQGVTDTEAFF
TGCAGCGCCTACGGACAGGGGGTAACGGACACTGAAGCTTTCTTT
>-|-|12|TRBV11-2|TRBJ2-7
CASMTANYEQYF
TGTGCCAGCATGACAGCGAACTACGAGCAGTACTTC
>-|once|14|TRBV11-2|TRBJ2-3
CASSLYSSTDTQYF
TGTGCCAGCAGCCTTTACAGTAGCACAGATACGCAGTATTTT
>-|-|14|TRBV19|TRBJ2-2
CASIGGGLTGELFF
TGTGCCAGTATCGGGGGTGGGTTAACCGGGGAGCTGTTTTTT
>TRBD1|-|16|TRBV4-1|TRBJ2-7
CASSHRPGQGAGEQYF
TGCGCCAGCAGCCATCGACCGGGACAGGGGGCGGGGGAGCAGTACTTC
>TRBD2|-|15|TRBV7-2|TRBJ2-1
CASSLDQGLAYEQFF
TGTGCCAGCAGCTTAGACCAGGGACTAGCGTATGAGCAGTTCTTC
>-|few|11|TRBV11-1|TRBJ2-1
CASSPTGEQFF
TGTGCCAGCAGCCCTACAGGGGAGCAGTTCTTC
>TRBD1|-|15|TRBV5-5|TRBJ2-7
CASTPRVDRAWEQYF
TGTGCCAGCACCCCCCGAGTGGACAGGGCATGGGAGCAGTACTTC
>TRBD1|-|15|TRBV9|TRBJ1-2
CASSVWDDRADGYTF
TGTGCCAGCAGCGTATGGGATGACAGGGCGGATGGCTACACCTTC
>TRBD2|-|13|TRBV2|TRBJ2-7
CATETSGTYEQYF
TGTGCCACCGAGACTAGCGGAACCTACGAGCAGTACTTC
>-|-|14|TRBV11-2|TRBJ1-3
CASSLGSSGNTIYF
TGTGCCAGCAGCCTTGGGAGCTCTGGAAACACCATATATTTT
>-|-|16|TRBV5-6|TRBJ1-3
CASRKNTGLYGNTIYF
TGTGCCAGCAGGAAAAATACAGGGTTATACGGAAACACCATATATTTT
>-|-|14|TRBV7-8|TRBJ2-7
CASSGGGVSYEQYF
TGTGCCAGCAGCGGGGGGGGCGTCTCCTACGAGCAGTACTTC
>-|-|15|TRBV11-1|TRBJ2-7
CASSLGWGGPYEQYF
TGTGCCAGCAGCTTAGGGTGGGGCGGCCCCTACGAGCAGTACTTC
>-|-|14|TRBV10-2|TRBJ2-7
CASSDNPQNYEQYF
TGCGCCAGCAGTGATAACCCACAGAACTACGAGCAGTACTTC
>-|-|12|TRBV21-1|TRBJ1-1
CASSKRNTEAFF
TGTGCCAGCAGCAAGAGGAACACTGAAGCTTTCTTT
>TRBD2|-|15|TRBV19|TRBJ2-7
CASRVSGGLSYEQYF
TGTGCCAGTAGGGTTAGCGGGGGCCTTTCCTACGAGCAGTACTTC
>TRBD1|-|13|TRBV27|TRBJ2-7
CASSEGAGYEQYF
TGTGCCAGCAGTGAGGGGGCAGGTTACGAGCAGTACTTC
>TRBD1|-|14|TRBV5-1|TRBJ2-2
CASSVDRGPGELFF
TGCGCCAGCAGCGTAGACAGGGGCCCCGGGGAGCTGTTTTTT
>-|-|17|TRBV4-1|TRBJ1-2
CASSQEPAEGWFYGYTF
TGCGCCAGCAGCCAAGAACCGGCCGAGGGTTGGTTCTATGGCTACACCTTC
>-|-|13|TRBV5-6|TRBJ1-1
CASSLVGRGEAFF
TGTGCCAGCAGCTTGGTGGGGAGGGGTGAAGCTTTCTTT
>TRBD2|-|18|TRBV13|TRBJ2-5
CASSPSIRGVPYQETQYF
TGTGCCAGCAGCCCATCCATCCGGGGGGTGCCGTACCAAGAGACCCAGTACTTC
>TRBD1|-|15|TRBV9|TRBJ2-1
CASSAGTGGDNEQFF
TGTGCCAGCAGCGCCGGGACAGGGGGGGACAATGAGCAGTTCTTC
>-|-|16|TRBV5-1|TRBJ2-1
CASSPNPGLAYNEQFF
TGCGCCAGCAGCCCTAACCCAGGGCTGGCCTACAATGAGCAGTTCTTC